This T cell receptor (beta chain) comes out of a study of blood T cell repertoires in COVID-19. Study-wide context: Sample material is recorded as cDNA or gDNA derived from T cells, B-cell-depleted T cells, or PBMCs.

This table comes from immunoSEQ multiplex PCR, and its TCRdb copy is limited to in-frame clones, with some not included. The sample holds about 250,000 clones; 65% to 85% are singletons and the top ten take roughly 14%. Seattle cases were enrolled at active infection and followed longitudinally. The CDR3 totals 13 residues. J was trimmed by 8 bases and V by 5 bases; bases with no gene match: 8. Germline V gives CDR1 MDHEN, CDR2 SYDVKM. The sequence derives from a person aged 70 to 85 with COVID-19, enrolled during active disease. The genes are TRBV28 and TRBJ1-2; 7 bases line up with TRBD1. Input material: peripheral blood. The CDR3 region has the DNA TGTGCCAGCAGTCTAACGGACAGGTACGGCTACACCTTC. Translated, it gives CASSLTDRYGYTF.